A selection of T cell receptor beta chains follows, all from one sample in a study of beta chain features in type 1 diabetes. Clones were read by immunoSEQ multiplex PCR, and TCRdb kept only the in-frame ones, dropping some. This repertoire shows over 700,000 clones, about a sixth found once; its top ten account for about 0.025%. Material for sequencing was naive CD4+ T cells from blood. These receptors all stem from a woman in her late teens or twenties in good health. The CDR3 runs from the conserved cysteine through the conserved F or W. A D gene is named only where the DNA matches it firmly. Not every row has a clone size; where given, it reads once, few, many or a size class.

clone_size j_call d_call v_call cdr3_nt cdr3_aa
- TRBJ2-2 TRBD2 TRBV27 TGTGCCAGCAGTTTATGGGGGGGGAGGGCGACCACGAACACCGGGGAGCTGTTTTTT CASSLWGGRATTNTGELFF
- TRBJ2-5 - TRBV18 TGTGCCAGCTCACCAGAAACGGAGACCCAGTACTTC CASSPETETQYF
- TRBJ1-1 - TRBV18 TGTGCCAGCTCACCACTCAGTGGGGTGCCGAACACTGAAGCTTTCTTT CASSPLSGVPNTEAFF
- TRBJ2-1 - TRBV7-2 TGTGCCAGCAGCTTATCCATCAACAATGAGCAGTTCTTC CASSLSINNEQFF
- TRBJ2-3 - TRBV11-2 TGTGCCAGCAGCTTCACACGGGACCGGGATACGCAGTATTTT CASSFTRDRDTQYF
- TRBJ2-1 TRBD2 TRBV9 TGTGCCAGCAGCCCCCGACTAGCGGAGCCCTACAATGAGCAGTTCTTC CASSPRLAEPYNEQFF
- TRBJ2-7 - TRBV27 TGTGCCAGCAGTTCGAGCCTCTACGAGCAGTACTTC CASSSSLYEQYF
- TRBJ2-7 TRBD2 TRBV7-2 TGTGCCAGCAGCTCCAGCGGGAGTTTCGCCTACGAGCAGTACTTC CASSSSGSFAYEQYF
few TRBJ2-6 TRBD2 TRBV29-1 TGCAGTGCTCAGCGGGACTCTGGGGCCAACGTCCTGACTTTC CSAQRDSGANVLTF
few TRBJ2-7 - TRBV5-6 TGTGCCAGCAGCTTGGTGGGTTACGAGCAGTACTTC CASSLVGYEQYF
- TRBJ1-1 - TRBV7-9 TGTGCCAGCAGCTTAGGGGTGGGCCCCGACACTGAAGCTTTCTTT CASSLGVGPDTEAFF
few TRBJ2-5 - TRBV28 TGTGCCAGCAGGAGACAGCCCAAAGAGACCCAGTACTTC CASRRQPKETQYF
few TRBJ2-1 - TRBV7-2 TGTGCCAGCAGCTTACAGACGCTCGGCCAAAAACCCTACAATGAGCAGTTCTTC CASSLQTLGQKPYNEQFF
- TRBJ2-1 - TRBV10-3 TGTGCCAGTAGGTACAGCCCAACCTACAATGAGCAGTTCTTC CASRYSPTYNEQFF
- TRBJ1-1 - TRBV28 TGTGCCAGCAGTTCCGGACTGTGGAAAGGCGCTTTCTTT CASSSGLWKGAFF
few TRBJ2-1 TRBD2 TRBV11-2 TGTGCCAGCAGCCCTAAACCGTGGAAAGCGGGAGACGGGGAGCAGTTCTTC CASSPKPWKAGDGEQFF
- TRBJ1-5 - TRBV19 TGTGCCAGTCGGGCCCCAAGTCAGCCCCAGCATTTT CASRAPSQPQHF
- TRBJ2-7 - TRBV5-6 TGTGCCAGCAGCTTCCAGAGTTTATACGAGCAGTACTTC CASSFQSLYEQYF
few TRBJ2-2 TRBD2 TRBV4-3 TGCGCCAGCAGCCAAGATAGAGCGGGAGCCGGGGAGCTGTTTTTT CASSQDRAGAGELFF
few TRBJ2-1 TRBD2 TRBV5-1 TGCGCCAGCAGCCTTAGCGGGAGTGCCTACAATGAGCAGTTCTTC CASSLSGSAYNEQFF
- TRBJ1-1 - TRBV29-1 TGCAGCGTTGGGTGGATAACCGGGAACACTGAAGCTTTCTTT CSVGWITGNTEAFF
few TRBJ2-5 TRBD2 TRBV7-2 TGTGCCAGCAGCTCCCCGGGAGCGGGAGGGACGGTGGAGACCCAGTACTTC CASSSPGAGGTVETQYF
few TRBJ2-7 - TRBV7-2 TGTGCCAGCAGCTTAGGGCAGGGTAACCACGAGCAGTACTTC CASSLGQGNHEQYF
few TRBJ2-4 - TRBV2 TGTGCCAGCAACGGAGGCGGAACTTTAAACATTCAGTACTTC CASNGGGTLNIQYF
- TRBJ2-1 - TRBV5-4 TGTGCCAGCAGCTTGGCCGGGCTGAGTGGCTACAATGAGCAGTTCTTC CASSLAGLSGYNEQFF
- TRBJ2-1 - TRBV14 TGTGCCAGCAGCCAAGGGACCAAAGCAGGACCCAATGAGCAGTTCTTC CASSQGTKAGPNEQFF
- TRBJ2-1 TRBD2 TRBV5-4 TGTGCCAGCAGCCAGACTAGCGCGAATTCCTACAATGAGCAGTTCTTC CASSQTSANSYNEQFF
- TRBJ2-1 TRBD2 TRBV7-3 TGTGCCAGCAGCGCCCGACTAGCGGGCTACAATGAGCAGTTCTTC CASSARLAGYNEQFF
- TRBJ1-2 TRBD1 TRBV7-9 TGTGCCAGCAGCCACCAGGACAGGGACTATGGCTACACCTTC CASSHQDRDYGYTF
- TRBJ1-2 TRBD1 TRBV7-2 TGTGCCAGCAGGGATCTCCGGGACAGGGACTATGGCTACACCTTC CASRDLRDRDYGYTF
few TRBJ1-1 - TRBV18 TGTGCCAGCTCACCCGGATTGATCGAAAACACTGAAGCTTTCTTT CASSPGLIENTEAFF
few TRBJ2-1 TRBD2 TRBV18 TGTGCCAGCCTTAGCGGGGGAGACTACAATGAGCAGTTCTTC CASLSGGDYNEQFF
- TRBJ2-7 TRBD2 TRBV7-9 TGTGCCAGCAGCGCCCTTGAGCGGGAAATCTACGAGCAGTACTTC CASSALEREIYEQYF
few TRBJ2-1 - TRBV7-7 TGTGCTAGCAGCTCTGACCCCGCGGCAGGGGTGAATGAGCAGTTCTTC CASSSDPAAGVNEQFF
- TRBJ2-2 - TRBV2 TGTGCCAGCAGTGTGGTACAGGGAAGAGGGGAGCTGTTTTTT CASSVVQGRGELFF
few TRBJ2-1 - TRBV2 TGTGCCAGCAGCACCAAGCGGATTTTTTACAATGAGCAGTTCTTC CASSTKRIFYNEQFF
few TRBJ2-1 - TRBV12-5 TGTGCTAGTGGTTTGTTCGGTGAGCAGTTCTTC CASGLFGEQFF
few TRBJ2-2 - TRBV2 TGTGCCAGCAACCTAGTACGAACCGCGGGGGAGCTGTTTTTT CASNLVRTAGELFF
few TRBJ2-2 - TRBV6-1 TGTGCCAGCAGTGAGACGACTTATCGGACCGGGGAGCTGTTTTTT CASSETTYRTGELFF
- TRBJ2-2 - TRBV7-9 TGTGCCAGCAGCTCCAACGATGAGCTGTTTTTT CASSSNDELFF
few TRBJ2-1 TRBD2 TRBV2 TGTGCCAGCAGTGCGTGGCGGGAGAGCAATGAGCAGTTCTTC CASSAWRESNEQFF
few TRBJ1-1 TRBD1 TRBV4-2 TGTGCCAGCAGCCAAGACAGGGGGCGCGAAGCTTTCTTT CASSQDRGREAFF
- TRBJ2-2 - TRBV18 TGTGCCAGCTCACCACGGGGCGTGTCAGGAGGGGAGCTGTTTTTT CASSPRGVSGGELFF
- TRBJ2-7 - TRBV7-2 TGTGCCAGCAGCTTAGCACTTGGCGCCAGCGAGCAGTACTTC CASSLALGASEQYF
few TRBJ1-1 - TRBV14 TGTGCCAGCAGCCAATACCACGGGAACACTGAAGCTTTCTTT CASSQYHGNTEAFF
- TRBJ2-5 - TRBV7-9 TGTGCCAGCAGCCGACCGTTCGGGCGGGCTTTGTTCCCGGAGACCCAGTACTTC CASSRPFGRALFPETQYF
- TRBJ2-5 - TRBV5-1 TGCGCCAGCAGCTTCCATACGGGAGAGACCCAGTACTTC CASSFHTGETQYF
few TRBJ2-1 TRBD2 TRBV29-1 TGCAGCGTTGTTGGCGGGAGAGTCTACAATGAGCAGTTCTTC CSVVGGRVYNEQFF
- TRBJ2-5 - TRBV2 TGTGCCAGCAGGTACCAAGAGACCCAGTACTTC CASRYQETQYF
few TRBJ2-5 - TRBV2 TGTGCCAGCAGCCTCATGAGGGGGTCGGCGCAAGAGACCCAGTACTTC CASSLMRGSAQETQYF
few TRBJ2-1 TRBD2 TRBV11-2 TGTGCCAGCAGCTTGGCCCGTCTAGTAGCGGGAACCTCCTACAATGAGCAGTTCTTC CASSLARLVAGTSYNEQFF
few TRBJ1-2 - TRBV28 TGTGCCAGCAGTGGTGTTAGTACCTATGGCTACACCTTC CASSGVSTYGYTF
- TRBJ2-3 TRBD1 TRBV7-3 TGTGCCAGCAGCTCGACAGGGGGGTCAGATACGCAGTATTTT CASSSTGGSDTQYF
few TRBJ2-7 - TRBV5-1 TGCGCCAGCAGCTTGGAGTCGGGCGAGCAGTACTTC CASSLESGEQYF
- TRBJ2-1 - TRBV7-8 TGTGCCAGCAGCTTTGGGCGGGTCAATGAGCAGTTCTTC CASSFGRVNEQFF
- TRBJ2-1 - TRBV2 TGTGCCAGCAGTGCTGGGAACCGTCGTGAGCAGTTCTTC CASSAGNRREQFF
once TRBJ2-7 - TRBV7-2 TGTGCCAGCAGCTTAGCGTCTGTCAGGGGAAATGAGCAGTACTTC CASSLASVRGNEQYF
- TRBJ1-1 - TRBV7-2 TGTGCCAGCAGCTTAGCAAGCGTCACCCTAGCTTTCTTT CASSLASVTLAFF
- TRBJ2-7 TRBD1 TRBV7-2 TGTGCCAGCAGCGAGGGACAGACTTACTACGAGCAGTACTTC CASSEGQTYYEQYF
- TRBJ1-2 - TRBV5-4 TGTGCCAGCAGCTTGAGGGGGGAGGTCTATGGCTACACCTTC CASSLRGEVYGYTF